This is a list of T cell receptor beta chains from one sample in a study of T-cell reconstitution after alpha-beta-depleted transplantation in children. TCRdb independently ran MiXCR on the PCR reads; one entry per CDR3 protein. The table shows approximately 510,000 distinct CDR3 sequences, with about 16% occurring only once. The source was PBMCs from the stem cell graft donor, collected from the stem cell graft. These receptors came from a human donor who donated a stem cell graft to a child with acute lymphoblastic leukemia. Each CDR3 is given with its conserved first and last residue. The order of the fields is V gene, J gene, clone size, D gene, CDR3 protein, CDR3 DNA. The D gene is left open where the match is weak. A clone size is listed for some rows: how often the clone was seen (once, few, many), or a class if it is expanded.

TRBV19	TRBJ2-1	NA	TRBD2	CASAEGLADYNEQFF	TGTGCCAGCGCAGAGGGACTAGCAGACTACAATGAGCAGTTCTTC
TRBV29-1	TRBJ2-1	NA	TRBD2	CSALAGVGDEQFF	TGCAGCGCACTAGCGGGAGTAGGCGATGAGCAGTTCTTC
TRBV12-3/TRBV12-4	TRBJ2-3	few	NA	CASSLPGGPLRTDTQYF	TGTGCCAGCAGTTTACCTGGGGGCCCCCTACGCACAGATACGCAGTATTTT
TRBV30	TRBJ2-1	NA	TRBD1	CAWNKGQGMGEQFF	TGTGCCTGGAATAAGGGACAGGGCATGGGTGAGCAGTTCTTC
TRBV11-1	TRBJ2-4	NA	TRBD2	CASSLVVSGSPQTKNIQYF	TGTGCCAGCAGCTTAGTTGTTAGCGGGAGTCCCCAAACCAAAAACATTCAGTACTTC
TRBV20-1	TRBJ2-3	NA	NA	CSASRLADTDTQYF	TGCAGTGCTAGTCGCCTAGCAGACACAGATACGCAGTATTTT
TRBV18	TRBJ2-1	few	NA	CASSGPYNEQFF	TGTGCCAGCTCAGGCCCCTACAATGAGCAGTTCTTC
TRBV3-1	TRBJ1-1	NA	NA	CASSRPVGMNTEAFF	TGTGCCAGCAGTCGCCCCGTCGGCATGAACACTGAAGCTTTCTTT
TRBV5-1	TRBJ2-7	few	NA	CASSLVWQKNTFYEQYF	TGCGCCAGCAGCTTGGTCTGGCAGAAAAATACTTTTTACGAGCAGTACTTC
TRBV30	TRBJ1-1	NA	TRBD1	CATNRGITEAFF	TGTGCCACCAACAGGGGAATCACTGAAGCTTTCTTT
TRBV5-1	TRBJ2-1	few	NA	CASQYGVAPSYNEQFF	TGCGCCAGCCAGTATGGGGTTGCCCCCTCCTACAATGAGCAGTTCTTC
TRBV3-1	TRBJ2-7	few	NA	CASRALNYEQYF	TGTGCCAGCAGGGCACTAAACTACGAGCAGTACTTC
TRBV6-1	TRBJ1-3	NA	NA	CASSRQAASSGNTIYF	TGTGCCAGCAGCAGACAAGCCGCAAGCTCTGGAAACACCATATATTTT
TRBV4-1	TRBJ2-1	few	TRBD2	CASRDFGTSSNEQFF	TGCGCCAGCAGAGACTTCGGGACTAGCAGTAATGAGCAGTTCTTC
TRBV4-1	TRBJ2-1	NA	TRBD2	CASSQGRERYVEQFF	TGCGCCAGCAGCCAAGGGCGGGAGAGATACGTTGAGCAGTTCTTC
TRBV5-1	TRBJ2-7	NA	NA	CASSPSGQFYEQYF	TGCGCCAGCAGCCCGTCGGGGCAGTTTTACGAGCAGTACTTC
TRBV29-1	TRBJ2-7	few	TRBD1	CSVAPTGTPAYEQYF	TGCAGCGTTGCGCCGACAGGGACACCCGCCTACGAGCAGTACTTC
TRBV12-3/TRBV12-4	TRBJ1-2	few	NA	CASGRPSGYTF	TGTGCCAGCGGGAGGCCGAGCGGCTACACCTTC
TRBV10-3	TRBJ1-1	few	NA	CAISDGGNTEAFF	TGTGCCATCAGTGATGGCGGGAACACTGAAGCTTTCTTT
TRBV20-1	TRBJ2-7	NA	NA	CSAAGSFLDSYEQYF	TGCAGTGCAGCAGGAAGTTTTCTAGACTCCTACGAGCAGTACTTC
TRBV12-3/TRBV12-4	TRBJ2-1	NA	TRBD2	CASRRRASGRGLDNEQFF	TGTGCCAGCAGGCGCCGCGCTAGCGGGAGAGGATTGGACAATGAGCAGTTCTTC
TRBV6-1	TRBJ1-2	NA	TRBD1	CASRARTGRHYGYTF	TGTGCCAGCAGAGCTCGGACAGGTCGTCACTATGGCTACACCTTC
TRBV5-1	TRBJ2-2	NA	NA	CASSLGGFAGELFF	TGCGCCAGCAGCTTGGGTGGTTTCGCCGGGGAGCTGTTTTTT
TRBV5-1	TRBJ1-3	NA	TRBD1	CASSPWTGGGNTIYF	TGCGCCAGCAGCCCATGGACAGGAGGAGGAAACACCATATATTTT
TRBV9	TRBJ1-1	NA	NA	CASSAAMGMNTEAFF	TGTGCCAGCAGCGCAGCAATGGGGATGAACACTGAAGCTTTCTTT
TRBV29-1	TRBJ2-2	NA	NA	CSVSSRNGELFF	TGCAGCGTTTCCTCGAGGAACGGGGAGCTGTTTTTT
TRBV12-3/TRBV12-4	TRBJ2-2	few	TRBD2	CASSLVQGLGGELFF	TGTGCCAGCAGTTTAGTACAGGGACTAGGCGGGGAGCTGTTTTTT
TRBV5-1	TRBJ1-1	few	NA	CASRPEGNTEAFF	TGCGCCAGCAGGCCTGAGGGGAACACTGAAGCTTTCTTT
TRBV12-3/TRBV12-4	TRBJ2-3	many	TRBD2	CASSHPPLAGPDTQYF	TGTGCCAGCAGCCATCCCCCGCTAGCGGGGCCAGATACGCAGTATTTT
TRBV5-1	TRBJ2-3	NA	NA	CASSFDFDRAGTDTQYF	TGCGCCAGCAGCTTCGATTTCGATAGGGCAGGCACAGATACGCAGTATTTT
TRBV20-1	TRBJ2-1	NA	TRBD2	CSARPLAGLSYNEQFF	TGCAGTGCTAGACCTTTAGCGGGCCTCTCCTACAATGAGCAGTTCTTC
TRBV27	TRBJ2-5	NA	TRBD2	CASSRGLAGSLGETQYF	TGTGCCAGCAGCCGCGGGCTAGCGGGGTCTTTGGGAGAGACCCAGTACTTC
TRBV7-9	TRBJ2-2	few	TRBD2	CASTLAGQGPSGELFF	TGTGCCAGCACCTTAGCGGGCCAAGGGCCCTCCGGGGAGCTGTTTTTT
TRBV5-1	TRBJ2-1	few	TRBD2	CASSLEASGRGEQFF	TGCGCCAGCAGCTTGGAGGCTAGCGGGAGGGGGGAGCAGTTCTTC
TRBV5-1	TRBJ2-1	few	TRBD2	CASRGLAGDNYNEQFF	TGCGCCAGCCGAGGGCTAGCGGGAGATAACTACAATGAGCAGTTCTTC
TRBV3-1	TRBJ1-1	few	NA	CASSQLTEAFF	TGTGCCAGCAGCCAACTTACTGAAGCTTTCTTT
TRBV7-9	TRBJ1-1	NA	TRBD1	CASSLDRGRAEAFF	TGTGCCAGCAGCCTTGACAGGGGGAGGGCTGAAGCTTTCTTT
TRBV6-5	TRBJ1-1	few	TRBD1	CASSYGQAGTEAFF	TGTGCCAGCAGTTACGGACAGGCGGGGACTGAAGCTTTCTTT
TRBV15	TRBJ2-5	NA	TRBD2	CATSRDWTSGAQETQYF	TGTGCCACCAGCAGAGATTGGACTAGCGGTGCGCAAGAGACCCAGTACTTC
TRBV27	TRBJ2-1	few	TRBD1	CASSMGQYNEQFF	TGTGCCAGCAGTATGGGACAGTACAATGAGCAGTTCTTC
TRBV7-2	TRBJ2-1	few	TRBD1	CASSERDRARNEQFF	TGTGCCAGCAGCGAAAGGGACAGGGCACGCAATGAGCAGTTCTTC